This T cell receptor beta chain was captured by sequencing in a study of T cell repertoires in cytomegalovirus infection (dated 2019 in TCRdb). About the investigation overall: Donor HLA type was relevant to the analysis, because carriage of CMV infection together with the matching HLA type was indicated by public TCR beta signatures.

Overall study outcomes, separate from this receptor: In both this cohort and an independent cohort of more than 350 donors, the cumulative frequency of public TCR beta family members distinguished carriers of CMV infection plus the relevant HLA type. The ex vivo response was dominated by HLA-C-restricted CMV-specific TCR beta clonotypes, which also provided the single most frequent clonotype in two of eight donors.

Here V drops 11 bases and J drops 4 bases, and the junction holds 11 bases not matched to any gene. CDR1 and CDR2, per the germline V gene, are ENHRY and SYGVKD. The CDR3 runs 13 residues from the cysteine to the phenylalanine. Only the CDR3 part of the read is kept: 39 bases, read in frame from the first base. As regards this clonotype: There is no known antigen for this receptor. No per-base quality is available; no much larger clone lies one base away.

Instrument used: Illumina HiSeq 1500. The public sequencing data were trimmed at Q25 with fastp and processed into clonotypes with MiXCR by TCRdb, which kept only in-frame beta chains. Every distinct CDR3 protein forms one entry, paired with its most common genes and DNA. Counted in this sample were 200,000 to 300,000 distinct CDR3 sequences; roughly 13% of them appeared once. The top ten clonotypes cover 7.5% to 10% of the sample. The V and J segments used are TRBV10-3 and TRBJ2-7, with 7 junctional bases fitting TRBD1. This sequence was found in a human donor in good health (CMV status not recorded). Some clones in this sample may be carry-over from other donors' samples. Material for sequencing was PBMCs. Here is the DNA: TGTGCCGATACCAAGGGGGCTCTATACGAGCAGTACTTC. Its amino acids are CADTKGALYEQYF.